A single sample is the source of the 10 T cell receptor beta chains below, sequenced in a study of OX40 agonist ivuxolimab in advanced cancers. TCRdb's table, derived via immunoSEQ multiplex PCR, lists solely in-frame clones and lacks some. The sample holds roughly 49,000 clones; more than 70% are singletons and the top ten take 3.5% to 4.5%. Material: CD4+ or CD8+ T cells sorted from blood, obtained in a trial of the OX40 agonist ivuxolimab. Source of these receptors: an adult with an advanced solid tumor such as melanoma, head and neck, liver or kidney cancer.

V usage is TRBV6-5 and J usage is TRBJ2-7, with 7 nucleotides matching TRBD1. V was pared by 2 bases and J by 2 bases, with 6 bases of the junction left unmatched. The CDR3 extends over 15 amino acids. Germline-derived CDR1 and CDR2 are MNHEY and SVGAGI. The chain's CDR3 is CASSYLGQATYEQYF. The CDR3 DNA follows: TGTGCCAGCAGTTACCTAGGACAGGCGACCTACGAGCAGTACTTC.

This clone was seen just once. The junction does not match germline at one end; this may be a read error. The rearrangement links TRBV7-7 to TRBJ2-2, with 13 bases that match TRBD2. The CDR3 has 18 amino acids. Germline V lookup: CDR1 SSHAT, CDR2 FNYEAQ (reference sequence). CDR3 loop: CASSPHGTSGAYTGELFF. The DNA of the CDR3 is TGTGCTAGCAGCCCTCACGGGACTAGCGGGGCCTACACCGGGGAGCTGTTTTTT.

The rearrangement joins TRBV19 to TRBJ2-3; D is perhaps TRBD2 (5 bases). V lost 5 bases, J lost 3 bases, and 12 bases lay in between. The CDR3 covers 14 residues. Germline CDR1 and CDR2: LNHDA and SQIVND (reference sequence). The CDR3 DNA is TGTGCCAGTAGTGTAGCGAGCGTAACAGATACGCAGTATTTT. Amino acid sequence: CASSVASVTDTQYF.

The CDR3 loop is CASSVVRGSSYEQYF. In nucleotides, the CDR3 is TGTGCCAGCAGTGTCGTCCGGGGTAGCTCCTACGAGCAGTACTTC. The genes are TRBV2 and TRBJ2-7; TRBD2 might be the D (5 bases). The CDR3 is made up of 15 amino acids. Germline V gives CDR1 SNHLY, CDR2 FYNNEI. Trimming shortened V by 4 bases and J by 0 bases, and 13 bases separated the two germline ends.

This clone was counted once. The rearrangement links TRBV5-1 to TRBJ1-2; 7 bases map to TRBD1. V lost 4 bases to trimming and J lost 4 bases; unmatched junction nucleotides: 10. CDR1 and CDR2 (germline): SGHRS, YFSETQ. The CDR3 has 15 residues. In nucleotides, the CDR3 is TGCGCCAGCAGCCCGGGACAGATCCTCCTCTATGGCTACACCTTC. Translation gives CASSPGQILLYGYTF.

This clone was counted only a few times. The CDR3 DNA reads as TGTGCCAGCAGTAATACTAATGAAAAACTGTTTTTT. It yields the protein CASSNTNEKLFF. This chain joins TRBV27 and TRBJ1-4; D is uncertain. The CDR3 length is 12 residues. Trimming pared 5 bases from V and 2 bases from J, leaving 3 bases between. Germline lookup yields CDR1 MNHEY and CDR2 SMNVEV (reference sequence).

The chain carries TRBV11-1 and TRBJ1-2; the D is unclear. The CDR3 consists of 13 residues. Germline V CDR1 and CDR2: SGHAT, FQDESV (reference sequence). Trimming removed 3 bases at V and 6 bases at J, with 11 bases between. CDR3 sequence: CASSFPPGNGYTF. DNA of the CDR3: TGTGCCAGCAGCTTTCCTCCCGGGAATGGCTACACCTTC.

This clone turned up a few times. The chain joins TRBV5-1 to TRBJ2-5; 8 bases map to TRBD1. CDR1 SGHRS and CDR2 YFSETQ come from the germline V gene. V lost 3 bases to trimming and J lost 5 bases; unmatched junction nucleotides: 3. This CDR3 is 13 amino acids long. The CDR3 nucleotides are TGCGCCAGCAGCTCTAACAGGGGGGAGACCCAGTACTTC. This encodes CASSSNRGETQYF.

The chain combines TRBV5-4 with TRBJ2-7, with D possibly TRBD1 on 6 matching bases. V was cut by 2 bases and J by 9 bases, with 18 bases left in between. The CDR3 consists of 14 residues. Per the germline V gene, CDR1 is SGHNT and CDR2 is YYREEE (reference sequence). CDR3 region: CASSFTGGDFVQYF. The CDR3 DNA sequence: TGTGCCAGCAGCTTCACTGGGGGCGACTTTGTGCAGTACTTC.

Here the CDR3 reads CASSLDVFGELFF. The CDR3, as DNA: TGTGCCAGCAGCCTGGATGTTTTCGGGGAGCTGTTTTTT. This chain uses TRBV5-8 with TRBJ2-2; no firm D call. Germline V gene sequence: CDR1 SGHTS, CDR2 YDEGEE. V dropped 4 bases and J dropped 7 bases, with 11 bases sitting between them. The CDR3 extends over 13 amino acids.